A selection of T cell receptor beta chains follows, all from one sample in a study of technical replicates of blood from four donors. TCRdb's copy holds only in-frame clones and misses some; the assay was immunoSEQ multiplex PCR. The table shows about 70,000 clones, with around nine tenths occurring only once. What was sequenced was T cells isolated from PBMCs. The receptors shown here come from a human donor in good health. CDR3s include the opening cysteine and the closing phenylalanine or tryptophan. The D gene is left open where the match is weak.

d_gene: .
v_gene: TRBV7-2
j_gene: TRBJ1-1
CDR3aa: CASSLVRGPGTEAFF
CDR3nt: TGTGCCAGCAGCTTAGTCCGGGGTCCTGGCACTGAAGCTTTCTTT

d_gene: TRBD1
v_gene: TRBV19
j_gene: TRBJ1-1
CDR3aa: CASSRVNRGKTEAFF
CDR3nt: TGTGCCAGTAGTAGGGTAAACAGGGGAAAGACTGAAGCTTTCTTT

d_gene: TRBD1
v_gene: TRBV10-3
j_gene: TRBJ1-4
CDR3aa: CAISTGDATNEKLFF
CDR3nt: TGTGCCATCAGTACAGGGGACGCAACTAATGAAAAACTGTTTTTT

d_gene: .
v_gene: TRBV4-1
j_gene: TRBJ1-5
CDR3aa: CASSPRTTAPLQPQHF
CDR3nt: TGCGCCAGCAGCCCGAGGACTACAGCCCCCTTGCAGCCCCAGCATTTT

d_gene: .
v_gene: TRBV7-9
j_gene: TRBJ2-3
CDR3aa: CASSLQLDTQYF
CDR3nt: TGTGCCAGCAGCTTACAGTTAGATACGCAGTATTTT

d_gene: TRBD1
v_gene: TRBV10-3
j_gene: TRBJ2-7
CDR3aa: CAISDRDRALYEQYF
CDR3nt: TGTGCCATCAGTGATCGAGACAGGGCTCTCTACGAGCAGTACTTC

d_gene: .
v_gene: TRBV7-9
j_gene: TRBJ1-1
CDR3aa: CASSLLIAFF
CDR3nt: TGTGCCAGCAGCTTGCTAATCGCTTTCTTT

d_gene: TRBD1
v_gene: TRBV4-1
j_gene: TRBJ1-2
CDR3aa: CASSQGPGQGHYGYTF
CDR3nt: TGCGCCAGCAGCCAGGGGCCGGGACAGGGTCACTATGGCTACACCTTC

d_gene: TRBD1
v_gene: TRBV4-1
j_gene: TRBJ1-5
CDR3aa: CASSREQGNNQPQHF
CDR3nt: TGCGCCAGCAGCCGAGAACAGGGGAACAATCAGCCCCAGCATTTT

d_gene: TRBD1
v_gene: TRBV5-1
j_gene: TRBJ1-2
CDR3aa: CASSRAGDRQGASDYTF
CDR3nt: TGCGCCAGCAGCCGTGCGGGGGATAGACAGGGGGCCTCCGACTACACCTTC

d_gene: .
v_gene: TRBV9
j_gene: TRBJ1-2
CDR3aa: CASSVEDKSVSGYTF
CDR3nt: TGTGCCAGCAGCGTAGAGGACAAGTCAGTCTCTGGCTACACCTTC

d_gene: .
v_gene: TRBV6-5
j_gene: TRBJ1-1
CDR3aa: CASTQEGNTEAFF
CDR3nt: TGTGCCAGCACCCAGGAGGGGAACACTGAAGCTTTCTTT

d_gene: .
v_gene: TRBV7-9
j_gene: TRBJ2-7
CDR3aa: CASTLTPTPYEQYF
CDR3nt: TGTGCCAGCACCCTGACACCGACCCCCTACGAGCAGTACTTC

d_gene: TRBD1
v_gene: TRBV19
j_gene: TRBJ2-6
CDR3aa: CASGTGKGPSGANVLTF
CDR3nt: TGTGCCAGCGGGACAGGGAAAGGACCCTCTGGGGCCAACGTCCTGACTTTC

d_gene: TRBD1
v_gene: TRBV29-1
j_gene: TRBJ1-1
CDR3aa: CSVPFMTGDTEAFF
CDR3nt: TGCAGCGTCCCATTTATGACAGGGGACACTGAAGCTTTCTTT

d_gene: .
v_gene: TRBV9
j_gene: TRBJ2-2
CDR3aa: CASSGTSTTGELFF
CDR3nt: TGTGCCAGCAGCGGGACTTCTACCACCGGGGAGCTGTTTTTT

d_gene: TRBD1
v_gene: TRBV25-1
j_gene: TRBJ1-4
CDR3aa: CASSELTGGEKLFF
CDR3nt: TGTGCCAGCAGTGAATTAACAGGGGGCGAAAAACTGTTTTTT

d_gene: TRBD2
v_gene: TRBV27
j_gene: TRBJ2-7
CDR3aa: CASSRGTSQIWAYEQYF
CDR3nt: TGTGCCAGCAGTCGCGGGACTAGTCAAATCTGGGCCTACGAGCAGTACTTC

d_gene: TRBD1
v_gene: TRBV13
j_gene: TRBJ1-4
CDR3aa: CASSNTGEETNEKLFF
CDR3nt: TGTGCCAGCAGTAACACAGGGGAAGAAACTAATGAAAAACTGTTTTTT

d_gene: TRBD2
v_gene: TRBV9
j_gene: TRBJ2-7
CDR3aa: CASSPGRAEYEQYF
CDR3nt: TGTGCCAGCAGCCCCGGGAGGGCCGAATACGAGCAGTACTTC